These 22 T cell receptor beta chains were sequenced from one sample in a study of T cell responses to AZD1222 COVID-19 vaccine. TCRdb's table, derived via immunoSEQ multiplex PCR, lists solely in-frame clones and lacks some. In the table there are some 150,000 clones, more than 85% of which are singletons. The material sequenced was peripheral blood, taken on day 0 of AZD1222 vaccination. The receptor set was obtained from an adult in good health.

This chain connects TRBV27 to TRBJ1-5; no clear D. There are 13 residues in the CDR3. Germline V gives CDR1 MNHEY, CDR2 SMNVEV (reference sequence). The ends were cut back, 5 bases at V and 5 bases at J, with 10 bases in the middle. The CDR3 nucleotides read TGTGCCAGCAGTCCGAATTCTGATCAGCCCCAGCATTTT. Its translation is CASSPNSDQPQHF.

V gene TRBV12-3 or TRBV12-4 combines with J gene TRBJ1-2; no definite D call. Between the trimmed V and J ends, which lost 1 base and 8 bases, there was a span of 11 bases. This CDR3 has 13 residues. The CDR3 DNA sequence: TGTGCCAGCAGTTTAGGGCCCCCTGCCGGCTACACCTTC. Its translation: CASSLGPPAGYTF.

J is TRBJ1-2 and V is TRBV29-1; maybe TRBD1 (6 bases). Germline values: CDR1 SQVTM, CDR2 ANQGSEA. The CDR3 has 13 amino acids. V was shortened by 3 bases and J by 5 bases, with 13 bases between the two germline ends. CDR3 sequence reads: CSVDAGGLYGYTF. The CDR3 nucleotides read TGCAGCGTTGACGCGGGGGGGCTGTATGGCTACACCTTC.

This clone was seen a single time. This sequence joins TRBV2 and TRBJ2-2; the match to TRBD2 covers 11 bases. Trimming took 4 bases from V and 4 from J; bases not matched to a gene: 2. Looked up from germline, CDR1 is SNHLY and CDR2 is FYNNEI. CDR3 length equals 15 residues. Written as DNA, the CDR3 is TGTGCCAGCAGTGTAGCGGGAGGGGGCACCGGGGAGCTGTTTTTT. It codes for CASSVAGGGTGELFF.

This chain connects TRBV10-3 to TRBJ2-1, with D possibly being TRBD2 (6 bases). V shed 4 bases and J shed 4 bases, with 14 bases lying between them. The CDR3 covers 15 residues. Germline loops: CDR1 ENHRY, CDR2 SYGVKD. CDR3 nucleotide sequence: TGTGCCATCAGTGGGGGGGACTCCAGATACAATGAGCAGTTCTTC. Protein: CAISGGDSRYNEQFF.

J is TRBJ2-2 and V is TRBV5-1; 11 bases map to TRBD2. J gave up 4 bases and V 3 bases, and 8 bases lay outside the gene matches. The CDR3 has 17 residues. Germline V CDR1 and CDR2: SGHRS, YFSETQ. The CDR3 DNA follows: TGCGCCAGCAGCTCCCCGACTAGCGGGACAACCACCGGGGAGCTGTTTTTT. Translation: CASSSPTSGTTTGELFF.

The gene calls are TRBV19 and TRBJ2-7, with D perhaps given as TRBD1 or TRBD2 (5 bases each). The germline gives CDR1 LNHDA, CDR2 SQIVND (reference sequence). The CDR3 length is 13 residues. Trimming took off 7 bases at V and 7 bases at J, with 17 bases between the two ends. CDR3 nucleotide sequence: TGTGCCAGTACCGGGACCGATCTCAGGGAGCAGTACTTC. It specifies CASTGTDLREQYF.

The rearrangement links TRBV27 to TRBJ2-1; 8 nucleotides match TRBD2. Germline CDR1 MNHEY, CDR2 SMNVEV (reference sequence). The junction had 9 bases not matched to a gene; V was cut back by 6 bases and J by 5 bases. This CDR3 is 15 amino acids long. The CDR3 sequence is CASSPLAGGDNEQFF. The DNA for the CDR3 is TGTGCCAGCAGCCCTCTAGCGGGCGGCGACAATGAGCAGTTCTTC.

The CDR3 here is CATSRVSQLNTGELFF. The CDR3 DNA reads as TGTGCCACCAGCAGAGTCTCGCAGTTGAACACCGGGGAGCTGTTTTTT. V usage is TRBV15 and J usage is TRBJ2-2; no clear D gene. This CDR3 comprises 16 residues. V shed 1 base and J shed 1 base, with 10 bases lying between them. Germline CDR1 reads LNHNV; CDR2 reads YYDKDF (reference sequence).

CDR3 loop: CASSWGGRNTIYF. For the CDR3, the DNA is TGTGCCAGCAGCTGGGGGGGTCGGAACACCATATATTTT. The V gene is TRBV5-6, the J gene TRBJ1-3; weak D call: TRBD1 (5 bases). The germline gives CDR1 SGHDT, CDR2 YYEEEE. Trimming stripped 3 bases from V and 7 bases from J, with 11 bases between. The CDR3 has 13 amino acids. The variable domain in full, with the rest retrieved from reference TRBV5-6 and TRBJ1-3, is DAGVTQSPTHLIKTRGQQVTLRCSPKSGHDTVSWYQQALGQGPQFIFQYYEEEERQRGNFPDRFSGHQFPNYSSELNVNALLLGDSALYLCASSWGGRNTIYFGEGSWLTVV.

The rearrangement joins TRBV5-8 to TRBJ1-6; TRBD1 is a possible D gene (5 bases). The CDR3 sequence is 18 residues long. V was shortened by 2 bases and J by 7 bases, with 22 bases between the two germline ends. CDR1 and CDR2 from the germline V gene are SGHTS and YDEGEE. The CDR3 DNA reads as TGTGCCAGCAGCTTCTACGGGACCTTTGGAATGGGGAATTCACCCCTCCACTTT. Its translation: CASSFYGTFGMGNSPLHF.

The chain's CDR3 is CASSITAYTEAFF. CDR3 coding DNA: TGTGCCAGTAGTATAACGGCCTACACTGAAGCTTTCTTT. The gene calls are TRBV19 and TRBJ1-1; D is unclear. The CDR3 length is 13 residues. Germline CDR1 and CDR2: LNHDA and SQIVND (reference sequence). V lost 2 bases to trimming and J lost 3 bases, with 7 bases between them.

This clone occurred once. The CDR3 is CASSQEPTARYGYTF. The CDR3 DNA follows: TGTGCCAGCAGCCAGGAACCTACAGCTCGCTATGGCTACACCTTC. The chain couples TRBV4-2 to TRBJ1-2; D is unresolved. The CDR3 spans 15 residues. Germline V CDR1 and CDR2: LGHNA, YNFKEQ. V lost 3 bases and J lost 4, with 15 bases in between.

The chain joins TRBV28 to TRBJ2-7, with no clear D. This CDR3 is 14 amino acids long. Germline V gives CDR1 MDHEN, CDR2 SYDVKM. V was cut by 3 bases and J by 2 bases, with 11 bases left in between. The CDR3 reads CASSFLRRPYEQYF. In DNA, the CDR3 is TGTGCCAGCAGTTTTCTTCGGAGACCCTACGAGCAGTACTTC.

For the CDR3, the DNA is TGTGCCAGCAGCTTAGAGGGGCCCCTCGACAGCGAGAACACTGAAGCTTTCTTT. Protein sequence: CASSLEGPLDSENTEAFF. The chain joins TRBV7-9 to TRBJ1-1, with D tentatively TRBD1 (5 bases). Per germline, CDR1 SEHNR and CDR2 FQNEAQ (reference sequence). V lost 1 base, J lost 1 base, and 19 bases lay in between. The CDR3 runs to 18 residues.

The table lists this clone with a count of one. V and J are TRBV27 and TRBJ2-7; 9 nucleotides match TRBD1. This CDR3 is built from 14 residues. CDR1 is MNHEY, CDR2 SMNVEV, per germline (reference sequence). The V segment lost 5 bases and the J segment 5 bases; nucleotides outside the gene matches: 7. The CDR3 here is CASSLRDRAHEQYF. Written as DNA, the CDR3 is TGTGCCAGCAGTCTCCGGGACAGGGCTCACGAGCAGTACTTC.

This clone is a singleton in its sample. This chain joins TRBV6-5 and TRBJ2-1; a possible D gene is TRBD2 (5 bases). The ends were cut back, 5 bases at V and 5 bases at J, with 16 bases in the middle. This CDR3 spans 15 amino acids. CDR1 and CDR2 (germline): MNHEY, SVGAGI. The CDR3 region has the DNA TGTGCCAGCAGTCCGGTCGGAGGACCCGACAATGAGCAGTTCTTC. The encoded protein is CASSPVGGPDNEQFF.

The chain has TRBV20-1 and TRBJ1-1; D ambiguous. V was clipped by 3 bases and J by 1 base, with 9 bases between them. Germline lookup yields CDR1 DFQATT and CDR2 SNEGSKA (reference sequence). The CDR3 contains 13 residues. This CDR3 reads CSASPLGNTEAFF. As DNA, the CDR3 is TGCAGTGCTAGTCCGCTGGGGAACACTGAAGCTTTCTTT.

This clone showed up just once. CDR3 DNA: TGTGCCAGCAGCCTTCGGGCAGGGGCTGGCTACACCTTC. This codes for CASSLRAGAGYTF. This chain connects TRBV5-6 to TRBJ1-2; the D gene is possibly TRBD1 (6 bases). V shed 4 bases and J shed 7 bases, with 14 bases lying between them. This CDR3 comprises 13 residues. Germline V gene sequence: CDR1 SGHDT, CDR2 YYEEEE.

The genes are TRBV24-1 and TRBJ2-6, with 7 nucleotides matching TRBD1. The junction had 8 bases not matched to a gene; V was cut back by 2 bases and J by 2 bases. The CDR3 runs to 18 residues. CDR1 and CDR2 (germline): KGHDR, SFDVKD. The CDR3 nucleotides read TGTGCCACCAGTGATTCCCAGGGGGTTAGGGCTGGGGCCAACGTCCTGACTTTC. Protein sequence: CATSDSQGVRAGANVLTF.

In its sample, this clone was seen once. This chain connects TRBV7-9 to TRBJ2-1; 11 positions agree with TRBD2. The V gene end was trimmed by 5 bases and the J gene end by 4 bases; junction bases not matched to a gene: 10. There are 17 residues in the CDR3. Germline CDR1 reads SEHNR; CDR2 reads FQNEAQ (reference sequence). CDR3 in DNA: TGTGCCAGCAGCGCTGCCGGGACTAGCGGAGTATACAATGAGCAGTTCTTC. Its translation is CASSAAGTSGVYNEQFF.

The table lists this clone with a count of one. This sequence joins TRBV7-2 and TRBJ2-3, with D tentatively TRBD2 (6 bases). Germline V gene sequence: CDR1 SGHTA, CDR2 FQGNSA. The CDR3 has 15 amino acids. Trimming took 3 bases from V and 5 from J, leaving 15 bases between them. CDR3 nucleotide sequence: TGTGCCAGCAGCTTGGTACTAGCAAATCAAGATACGCAGTATTTT. This translates into CASSLVLANQDTQYF.